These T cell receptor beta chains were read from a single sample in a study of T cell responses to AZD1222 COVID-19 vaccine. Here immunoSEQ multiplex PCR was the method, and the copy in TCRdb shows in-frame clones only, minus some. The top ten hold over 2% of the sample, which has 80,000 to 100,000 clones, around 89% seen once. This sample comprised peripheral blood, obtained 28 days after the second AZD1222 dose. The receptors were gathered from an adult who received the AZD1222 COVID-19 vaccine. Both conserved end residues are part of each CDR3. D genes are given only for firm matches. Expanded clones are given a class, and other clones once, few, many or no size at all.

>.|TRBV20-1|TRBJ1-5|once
TGCAGTGCTAGTAACGGAGGGGGGCAGCATTTT
CSASNGGGQHF
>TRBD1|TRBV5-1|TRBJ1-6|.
TGCGCCAGCAGTTTGACAGGGGATCCATATTCACCCCTCCACTTT
CASSLTGDPYSPLHF
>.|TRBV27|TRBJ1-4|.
TGTGCCAGCAGTTTTGTGGGGGCGTCTGAAAAACTGTTTTTT
CASSFVGASEKLFF
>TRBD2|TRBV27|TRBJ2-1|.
TGTGCCAGCAGTTTAGAGTATCGGACTAGCCCCTCCTACAATGAGCAGTTCTTC
CASSLEYRTSPSYNEQFF
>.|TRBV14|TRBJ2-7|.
TGTGCCAGCAGCCAAGATCCACGCGAGCAGTACTTC
CASSQDPREQYF
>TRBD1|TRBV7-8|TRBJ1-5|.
TGTGCCAGCAGCGTGGACAGGGCACAGCCCCAGCATTTT
CASSVDRAQPQHF
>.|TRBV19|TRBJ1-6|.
TGTGCCAGTAGTATAGATACGGAGTACGACTACCTCCACTTT
CASSIDTEYDYLHF
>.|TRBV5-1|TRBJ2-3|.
TGCGCCAGCAGCCCTGGCTACACAGATACGCAGTATTTT
CASSPGYTDTQYF
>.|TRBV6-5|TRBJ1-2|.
TGTGCCAGCAGTTACTCCGGGACAAATGGCTACACCTTC
CASSYSGTNGYTF
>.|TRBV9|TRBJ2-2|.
TGTGCCAGCAGCGCGACAGTTGCCGGGGAGCTGTTTTTT
CASSATVAGELFF
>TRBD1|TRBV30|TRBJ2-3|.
TGTGCCTTGAGGACAGGGAACACAGATACGCAGTATTTT
CALRTGNTDTQYF
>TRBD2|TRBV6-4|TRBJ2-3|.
TGTGCCAGCAGTGAAGGGAGCGGGAGTCCAGTAGATACGCAGTATTTT
CASSEGSGSPVDTQYF
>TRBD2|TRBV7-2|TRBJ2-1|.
TGTGCCAGCAGCTTAGCGGCCGGGACTAGCGGGAGGAGGACCTACAATGAGCAGTTCTTC
CASSLAAGTSGRRTYNEQFF
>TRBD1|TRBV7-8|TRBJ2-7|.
TGTGCCAGCAGCTTAGTCCCAGGGGGCCTTCCATACGAGCAGTACTTC
CASSLVPGGLPYEQYF
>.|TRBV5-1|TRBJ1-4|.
TGCGCCAGCAGCTTGGGCGGCGCAACTAATGAAAAACTGTTTTTT
CASSLGGATNEKLFF
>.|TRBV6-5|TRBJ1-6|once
TGTGCCAGCAGTTATGGGGGGGGTATATCACATTCACCCCTCCACTTT
CASSYGGGISHSPLHF
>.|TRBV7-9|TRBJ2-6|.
TGTGCCAGCAGCTTAAAGTACTCTGGGGCCAACGTCCTGACTTTC
CASSLKYSGANVLTF
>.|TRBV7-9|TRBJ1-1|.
TGTGCCAGCAGCCCCGACAAGGGATCGCAGGCTTTCTTT
CASSPDKGSQAFF
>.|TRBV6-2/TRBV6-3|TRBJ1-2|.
TGTGCCAGCAGTCTTGCCCTAAGGGGGGACTATGGCTACACCTTC
CASSLALRGDYGYTF
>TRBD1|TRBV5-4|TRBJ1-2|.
TGTGCCAGCAGCTTGGGACAGGGCAATGGCTACACCTTC
CASSLGQGNGYTF
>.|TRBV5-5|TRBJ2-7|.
TGTGCCAGCAGCTTGGTGGTCCTTGGGGAGCAGTACTTC
CASSLVVLGEQYF
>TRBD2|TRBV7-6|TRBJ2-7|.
TGTGCCAGCTCCCCCTGGGAGGCAGAAAGCGGGAGAAGGTACGAGCAGTACTTC
CASSPWEAESGRRYEQYF
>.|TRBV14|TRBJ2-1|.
TGTGCCAGCAGCCACTTTAGCGCCGCAAGCTCCTACAATGAGCAGTTCTTC
CASSHFSAASSYNEQFF
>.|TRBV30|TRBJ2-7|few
TGTGCCTGGAGTAGGCGGTTTGAGCAGTACTTC
CAWSRRFEQYF
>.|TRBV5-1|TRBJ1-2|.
TGCGCCAGCAGCTTGGCGAACTATGGCTACACCTTC
CASSLANYGYTF
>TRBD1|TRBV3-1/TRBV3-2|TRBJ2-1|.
TGTGCCAGCAGCCAAGGGACAGGGGGCGCGCAGTTCTTC
CASSQGTGGAQFF
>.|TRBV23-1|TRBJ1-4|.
TGCGCCAAGAGGGAAAAACTGTTTTTT
CAKREKLFF
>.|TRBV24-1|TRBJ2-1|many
TGTGCCACCGGCAACGGAGGGACCGACTACAATGAGCAGTTCTTC
CATGNGGTDYNEQFF
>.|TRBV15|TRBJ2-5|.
TGTGCCACCAGCAGAGATAAAGGGGGTGAAGAGACCCAGTACTTC
CATSRDKGGEETQYF
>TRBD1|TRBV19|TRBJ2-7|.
TGTGCCAGTAGCAAAAACTTCCGGGACAGGAACGGCTTC
CASSKNFRDRNGF
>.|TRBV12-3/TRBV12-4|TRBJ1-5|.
TGTGCCAGCAGTTTAGCAGGGTCTCAGCCCCAGCATTTT
CASSLAGSQPQHF
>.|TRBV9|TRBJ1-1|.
TGTGCCAGCAGCGAACAGGGTGGGGTGGACACTGAAGCTTTCTTT
CASSEQGGVDTEAFF
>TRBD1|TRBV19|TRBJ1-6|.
TGTGCCAGTAGTATCGGTAGGACAGGGGATAATTCACCCCTCCACTTT
CASSIGRTGDNSPLHF
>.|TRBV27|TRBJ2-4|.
TGTGCCAGCCCACCCAAAGTGTTGGAGCGAGCAGCCAAAAACATTCAGTACTTC
CASPPKVLERAAKNIQYF
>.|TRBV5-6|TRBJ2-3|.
TGTGCCAGCAGCTCGGACCTCACAGATACGCAGTATTTT
CASSSDLTDTQYF
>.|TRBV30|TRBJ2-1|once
TGTGCCACGAGCCCGGGGTCCAATGAGCAGTTCTTC
CATSPGSNEQFF
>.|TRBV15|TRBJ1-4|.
TGTGCCACCAGCAGAGAGTTCCGGGACGGAGAAAAACTGTTTTTT
CATSREFRDGEKLFF
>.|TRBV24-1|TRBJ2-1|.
TGTGCCACCAGTGATTCGGGACCCTACAATGAGCAGTTCTTC
CATSDSGPYNEQFF
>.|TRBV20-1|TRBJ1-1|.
TGCAGTGCTGCGGAAGCTTTCTTT
CSAAEAFF
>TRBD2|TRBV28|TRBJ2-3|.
TGTGCCAGCAGCACCGGACTAGCGGCCTCGGAGGATACGCAGTATTTT
CASSTGLAASEDTQYF
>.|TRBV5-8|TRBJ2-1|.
TGTGCCAGCAGCAACGGATGGCTAGCAGTGTACAATGAGCAGTTCTTC
CASSNGWLAVYNEQFF
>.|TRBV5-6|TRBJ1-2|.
TGTGCCAGCAGCTTGATAACACTCTATGGCTACACCTTC
CASSLITLYGYTF
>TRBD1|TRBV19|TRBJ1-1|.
TGTGCCACTACCTGGGGGACAGGGGGCACTGAAGCTTTCTTT
CATTWGTGGTEAFF
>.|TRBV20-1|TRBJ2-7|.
TGCAGTGCTAGAGATCACTACGAGCAGTACTTC
CSARDHYEQYF
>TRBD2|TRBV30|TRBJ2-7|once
TGTGCCTGGAATTTGGGGGGGAGTTCCTACGAGCAGTACTTC
CAWNLGGSSYEQYF
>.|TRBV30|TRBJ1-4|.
TGTGCCTGGAGTAAACGGACAGTCGGGAAGGAAAAACTGTTTTTT
CAWSKRTVGKEKLFF
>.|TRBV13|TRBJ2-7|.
TGTGCCAGCAGCCCCCGGGACACTCCCTACGAGCAGTACTTC
CASSPRDTPYEQYF
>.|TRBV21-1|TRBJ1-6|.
TGTGCCAGCAGCAAAGAAGACGGTAAAAGCTCCTATAATTCACCCCTCCACTTT
CASSKEDGKSSYNSPLHF